This TCR beta chain emerged from a study of early T cells in non-severe SARS-CoV-2 infection. Study in general: It was bulk RNA from unsorted whole blood that was sequenced, and the chains were unpaired. Points from the study as a whole: Private and CD4 specificities were missed by VDJdb matching, which favored anti-spike CD8 responses.

Individual cDNA molecules carried attached unique molecular identifiers. MiXCR, run by TCRdb on the 5' RACE reads, gives a single entry per CDR3 protein. The sample holds 70,000 to 85,000 distinct CDR3 sequences, about 5% seen once. CDR1 and CDR2 from the germline V gene are SGHAT and FQNNGV. The CDR3 is made up of 12 amino acids. Trimming removed 0 bases at V and 5 bases at J, with 5 bases between. The table lists this clonotype with many counts. The target antigen is unknown. The J gene is TRBJ2-7, the V gene TRBV11-2; D is ambiguous. The material was whole blood, obtained at baseline. The sequence was collected from an adult who was a healthcare worker with PCR-confirmed SARS-CoV-2 infection or an uninfected control (not recorded which). CDR3 nucleotides: TGTGCCAGCAGCTTAGATCACAACGAGCAGTACTTC. It encodes CASSLDHNEQYF. The entire variable domain, with the rest obtained from reference TRBV11-2 and TRBJ2-7, is as follows: EAGVAQSPRYKIIEKRQSVAFWCNPISGHATLYWYQQILGQGPKLLIQFQNNGVVDDSQLPKDRFSAERLKGVDSTLKIQPAKLEDSAVYLCASSLDHNEQYFGPGTRLTVT.